This entry features one TCR beta chain sequence. Its target antigen remains unknown. Per-base qualities were not stored, and no clone one base away is much larger. This entry belongs to a study of cytomegalovirus exposure and HLA in healthy donors (dated by TCRdb to between 2016 and 2019). Background on the whole study: In an earlier analysis of approximately 500 of the donors, 250 to 350 Gb of sequence data and 117 million unique TCR beta sequences from roughly 180 million T cells were reported. Typing coverage differed by locus: A, B, C, DRB1 and DQB1 were typed in about 629-630 donors, DQA1 in about 500, DPA1 in some 610, and DPB1 in 450 to 490. Along with the approximately 650-subject first cohort, a separate validation cohort of over a hundred different subjects was used. Roughly 5 DR-DQ haplotypes were handled as single units for association and clustering, since linkage in the cohort was strong. On average, over 200,000 unique TCR beta nucleotide sequences were sequenced per donor among a few hundred genotyped donors of the cohort, with roughly 18% of those sequences being non-productive. An early release that covered about 600 HLA-typed donors contained approximately 300 gigabases of sequencing data and 70 million to 100 million unique TCR sequences. HLA typing included class I and class II loci at four-digit resolution. A later genetic analysis used genome-wide SNP genotypes for about three fifths of the 666 donors, treating that subset as a discovery cohort. The study was designed to test whether signatures of past pathogen exposure could be identified by cataloging public T cell receptors. In the later analysis, no new phenotypic data were used to find candidate immune exposures; instead, reliance was placed on TCR beta sequences and their occurrence across donors. Of the approximately 370 genotyped donors, roughly 80% were placed in the genetic ancestry cluster associated with self-reported Caucasian donors. All discovery cohort repertoires had been generated on a single sequencing platform. The study combined high-throughput TCR immunosequencing, statistical association of individual TCRs with disease status, and machine learning to predict cytomegalovirus infection status. The T cell repertoires of 700 or so subjects were profiled by immunosequencing and related to cytomegalovirus serostatus. A later analysis re-examined previously published TCR beta repertoires from roughly 720 donors and added high-resolution HLA genotyping to investigate patterns of TCR occurrence. Alongside the repertoire data, information on donor age, sex, ethnicity and CMV serostatus was compiled. In an earlier analysis of 587 of the donors, high-throughput TCR beta sequencing was used to judge whether each TCR beta V gene segment behaved as functional or pseudogenic. What the authors observed across the whole study: In a later analysis, most CMV-associated TCR beta chains were found to appear HLA-restricted, with HLA associations seemingly driven largely by CMV exposure. Presence/absence analyses assumed roughly uniform sequencing depth across donors, an assumption that may not hold. In a later genetic analysis, a missense DCLRE1C variant was associated with V-gene and J-gene trimming of TCR beta chains, and the association was replicated in an independent cohort. In a later analysis, around 15,000 TCR beta sequences were associated with specific HLA alleles at a false discovery rate of 0.05. Some IMGT-functional V segments, including TRBV6-2 and TRBV6-3, could not be told apart with the 87-base-pair reads, so those segments were excluded. In a later analysis, the rate of TCR association differed among HLA loci, with DRB1 alleles having the most associated TCRs and HLA-C alleles having the fewest. In vitro tests confirmed that a few of the cytomegalovirus-associated TCR beta chains recognize cytomegalovirus antigens. A later analysis reported that several top co-occurrence clusters appeared linked to parvovirus B19, influenza, CMV and Epstein-Barr virus. The authors suggested that the approach could potentially be generalized to other disease states and immunological phenotypes. A group of highly shared sequence variants was considered likely to be a technical artifact of the sequencing pipeline. Correlated functional status among segregating V segments might be attributable to linkage disequilibrium, but an unknown experimental factor could not be ruled out. In this cohort, only TCR beta chains were sequenced, and detectable features were limited by the absence of alpha or paired-chain data. A further reported finding was that TCR beta sequences accurately predicted the HLA-A and HLA-B alleles for most subjects in the first cohort. Cytomegalovirus status was reported to be diagnosed by the classifier with high specificity and sensitivity in both the original and validation cohorts. A later analysis found that HLA-associated TCR beta chains were more clonally expanded and had lower generation probabilities than equally common non-associated chains. CMV serostatus was the only immune exposure information available for the cohort. Because counts were too low, roughly 17 rarely observed V segments, including chromosome 9 orphons, were left out of the earlier analysis of 500 to 750 of the donors. A later genetic analysis reported fewer N-insertions in productive TCRs among donors in an Asian-associated ancestry cluster than the roughly 690-donor mean. When HLA alleles, especially DR and DQ, strongly co-occurred, attributing TCR associations to individual alleles was difficult. The study listed 164 TCR beta chains as associated with cytomegalovirus. An earlier analysis of approximately 530 of the donors showed that most TCR beta V segments appeared in productive rearrangements either about 87% or about 30% of the time, which broadly matched IMGT annotations. While some public TCRs were present in many individuals, most TCR sequences turned up only very rarely across donors. Because HLA typing was unavailable for some donors at each locus, only the typed subset was used in association tests.

The cohort consisted of hundreds of healthy bone marrow donors. Cohort members were all nominally healthy when sampled, although unrecorded immune exposures were likely present. The donor tested CMV seropositive, placing the donor among the 289 seropositive members of the cohort. Every donor gave a peripheral blood sample, and the peripheral blood mononuclear cells from that sample were used for TCR beta sequencing. Genomic DNA extraction from the blood cell samples was performed with the Qiagen DNeasy Blood Extraction Kit. Its CDR3 holds 15 amino acids, cysteine through phenylalanine. The kept DNA is CDR3 alone, 45 bases in frame from the first base. The germline ends are 9 bases apart after V is trimmed by 1 base and J by 0 bases. Per the germline V gene, MNHNS is the CDR1 and SASEGT is the CDR2. The library was obtained by the immunoSEQ multiplex PCR assay. For the multiplex PCR, a mixture combining 60 forward primers for TCR Vbeta segments and 13 reverse primers for TCR Jbeta segments was used. The CDR3 region of rearranged TCR beta genes was amplified from genomic DNA by a multiplex PCR assay. Amplified TCR beta libraries were sequenced as 87-base-pair reads on the Illumina HiSeq System. The paper's data handling went like this. Across the 666 repertoires, a later analysis counted approximately 83 million unique TCR beta chains, about 10 million of which were shared by at least two donors. Raw reads were error-corrected and collapsed into unique sequences by a nearest-neighbor algorithm in which closely related sequences were merged to remove PCR and sequencing errors. CDR3 sequences were aligned to IMGT reference sequences to assign V, D and J gene segments. For a sequence to be retained, at least a six-nucleotide match to both a V gene segment and a J gene segment was required. A rearrangement counted as productive if the CDR3 had no stop codons and remained in frame with V and J, and every other rearrangement counted as non-productive. CDR3 was defined according to IMGT convention as the region running from the second conserved V-encoded cysteine to the conserved J-encoded phenylalanine. The earlier analysis of approximately 500 of the donors excluded sequences that lacked an unambiguous match to a single V gene segment. In an earlier analysis of about 590 of the donors, a V segment was called functional when productive rearrangements were above 56.7%, and segregating when the standard deviation between donors exceeded 5%. A statistical classification framework was built to diagnose cytomegalovirus status from the catalog of TCR beta chain sequences. In a later analysis, TCR nucleotide sequences were compared against IMGT/GENE-DB human TR gene sequences so that V and J genes could be assigned. The TCRdist pipeline was used in a later analysis to assign CDR3 sequences and most-parsimonious VDJ recombination scenarios. In a later analysis, every TCR beta chain was defined by the combination of its CDR3 amino acid sequence and its V-gene family, and reads without a unique V-gene family were dropped. In a later analysis, nearly 600 highly shared, low-generation-probability nucleotide sequences were removed to address suspected cross-contamination and a sequencing artifact. For each public chain, a later analysis derived a clonal expansion index from normalized ranks of inferred template counts within each repertoire. Generation probabilities in a later analysis came from a VDJ recombination model fitted to out-of-frame rearrangements, and those results were checked against IGoR. Hypergeometric tests were used in a later analysis to score TCR-TCR, TCR-HLA and TCR-CMV co-occurrence, with a repertoire-size bias correction applied to the TCR pairs. False discovery rates were estimated in a later analysis by permuting HLA or CMV assignments 20 times. In a later analysis, co-occurring TCRs were grouped with DBSCAN, and TCRdist sequence similarity was added when clustering was performed within HLA-allele-positive subsets. For co-occurrence clustering, repertoires with fewer than 30,000 or more than 120,000 public chains were excluded, along with five repertoires with anomalous nucleotide sharing. TCRdb took this table from immuneACCESS and kept in-frame rearrangements with V and J called. Such tables lack part of the clones; where checked against another copy, unresolved V genes explain under half of the gap, and the rest is unexplained. V and J calls and clone size are as listed in that table; D and trimming were resolved from the DNA. Across this sample there are 200,000 or so clones, with approximately 85% seen only once. 5.5% to 7% of the sample is taken by the ten largest.

Material: PBMCs. This receptor chain uses TRBV6-1 and TRBJ1-1; perhaps TRBD1 is the D gene, with 6 bases matching. This receptor was identified in a woman aged 45-60 years in good health and CMV-seropositive. The bases are TGTGCCAGCAGTGAAGGGACAGCGATGAACACTGAAGCTTTCTTT. Its protein product is CASSEGTAMNTEAFF.